Below, 17 T cell receptor beta chains from the same sample are listed, as sequenced in a study of cytomegalovirus exposure and HLA in healthy donors. The table came from immunoSEQ multiplex PCR; TCRdb's copy has only in-frame clones and leaves some out. Of about 360,000 clones in the sample, roughly 85% were seen once. Sequencing was carried out using PBMCs. The receptors come from a young woman in good health and CMV-seronegative.

A single count supports this clone. The genes are TRBV18 and TRBJ2-7; 9 bases align to TRBD1. Germline loops: CDR1 KGHSH, CDR2 LQKENI. This CDR3 spans 14 amino acids. The ends lost 6 bases at V and 2 bases at J; junction bases unmatched: 5. In nucleotides, the CDR3 is TGTGCCAGCTCCCCGGGACAGGGTACCTACGAGCAGTACTTC. Protein: CASSPGQGTYEQYF.

The genes are TRBV30 and TRBJ2-1, with TRBD1 matching 9 bases. This CDR3 is built from 14 residues. From germline, CDR1 is GTSNPN and CDR2 SVGIG (reference sequence). Unmatched junction bases numbered 5, after V lost 1 base and J lost 7 bases. This chain's CDR3 is CAWSGQGGRNEQFF. The DNA for the CDR3 is TGTGCCTGGAGTGGACAGGGGGGTCGAAATGAGCAGTTCTTC.

The V call is TRBV27, the J call TRBJ1-5; 9 nucleotides match TRBD1. The CDR3 is made up of 16 amino acids. The junction had 11 bases not matched to a gene; V was cut back by 7 bases and J by 4 bases. CDR1 MNHEY and CDR2 SMNVEV come from the germline V gene (reference sequence). The DNA of the CDR3 is TGTGCCAGCACCGCAGCCGGGACAGGGTGGAATCAGCCCCAGCATTTT. Translating it yields CASTAAGTGWNQPQHF.

This chain uses TRBV7-8 with TRBJ2-3; maybe TRBD1 (5 bases). V shed 5 bases and J shed 0 bases, with 12 bases lying between them. Germline lookup yields CDR1 SGHVS and CDR2 FQNEAQ. The CDR3 covers 15 residues. CDR3 nucleotides: TGTGCCAGCAGCCCTGGGGCACTTAGCACAGATACGCAGTATTTT. The encoded protein is CASSPGALSTDTQYF.

This chain uses TRBV11-2 with TRBJ2-5; TRBD2 agrees at 7 bases. From germline, CDR1 is SGHAT and CDR2 FQNNGV. The CDR3 is 16 residues long. The trim removed 5 bases at V and 2 bases at J, leaving 11 bases unmatched. The DNA of the CDR3 is TGTGCCAGCAGCCTGGGTGGCGGGAGAGGACAAGAGACCCAGTACTTC. This gives the protein CASSLGGGRGQETQYF.

The chain uses TRBV4-2 and TRBJ1-1; D gene unclear. CDR1 is LGHNA and CDR2 is YNFKEQ in the germline V gene. With 8 bases removed from V and 4 bases from J, the gap between germline ends came to 14 bases. The CDR3 has 13 residues. This CDR3 reads CASFGQSATEAFF. The CDR3 bases are TGTGCCAGCTTTGGGCAGTCGGCCACTGAAGCTTTCTTT.

This chain joins TRBV19 and TRBJ1-2; 8 nucleotides align to TRBD1. Germline V lookup: CDR1 LNHDA, CDR2 SQIVND (reference sequence). The CDR3 is 12 amino acids. Trimming at V came to 5 bases and at J to 8 bases, leaving 4 bases not matched to a gene. This chain's CDR3 is CASSARGLGYTF. DNA of the CDR3: TGTGCCAGTAGTGCCAGGGGGCTGGGCTACACCTTC.

This clone was recorded only once. The gene calls are TRBV9 and TRBJ2-7, with D tentatively TRBD2 (5 bases). The germline V gene has CDR1 SGDLS and CDR2 YYNGEE. Trimming pared 0 bases from V and 5 bases from J, leaving 12 bases between. This CDR3 spans 14 amino acids. CDR3 loop: CASSVAPGTHEQYF. The CDR3 nucleotides are TGTGCCAGCAGCGTAGCCCCGGGAACACACGAGCAGTACTTC. Full variable domain (remainder filled in from reference TRBV9 and TRBJ2-7): DSGVTQTPKHLITATGQRVTLRCSPRSGDLSVYWYQQSLDQGLQFLIQYYNGEERAKGNILERFSAQQFPDLHSELNLSSLELGDSALYFCASSVAPGTHEQYFGPGTRLTVT.

The V and J genes are TRBV28 and TRBJ2-4, with a tentative D call TRBD1 (5 bases). V lost 2 bases to trimming and J lost 10 bases, with 18 bases between them. This CDR3 is built from 15 residues. The V gene's germline CDR1 is MDHEN and CDR2 SYDVKM. The CDR3 protein is CASSLPQGVGSIQYF. The CDR3 DNA reads as TGTGCCAGCAGTTTACCCCAGGGTGTAGGTTCGATTCAGTACTTC.

The chain recombines TRBV5-1 with TRBJ2-6; D remains unclear. The CDR3 loop spans 16 amino acids. Germline CDR1 reads SGHRS; CDR2 reads YFSETQ. V shed 0 bases and J shed 2 bases, with 9 bases lying between them. The CDR3: CASSLGLATGANVLTF. The CDR3 nucleotides read TGCGCCAGCAGCTTGGGACTTGCTACTGGGGCCAACGTCCTGACTTTC.

This chain links TRBV6-6 with TRBJ1-2, with TRBD1 matching over 10 bases. The trim removed 5 bases at V and 7 bases at J, leaving 10 bases unmatched. CDR1 MNHNY and CDR2 SVGAGI come from the germline V gene (reference sequence). The CDR3 covers 15 residues. The CDR3 bases are TGTGCCAGCAGTAACCAGGGGACAGGGGCGAGTGGCTACACCTTC. It encodes CASSNQGTGASGYTF.

In this sample, this clone turned up a few times. The rearrangement links TRBV30 to TRBJ2-5; 14 nucleotides match TRBD2. CDR3 size: 18 residues. Germline CDR1 GTSNPN, CDR2 SVGIG (reference sequence). V trimming: 0 bases; J trimming: 5 bases; junction bases outside the gene matches: 11. Written as DNA, the CDR3 is TGTGCCTGGAGTGTATTCGGGACTAGCGGGAGTGGGGCCGAGACCCAGTACTTC. It is translated as CAWSVFGTSGSGAETQYF.

The V and J genes are TRBV19 and TRBJ1-3; D remains unclear. The CDR3 loop spans 16 amino acids. Trimming left V 5 bases short and J 0 bases short, with 14 bases between. Germline CDR1 LNHDA, CDR2 SQIVND (reference sequence). The CDR3 sequence is CASSPGRASSGNTIYF. The DNA of the CDR3 is TGTGCCAGTAGTCCCGGGCGGGCCTCCTCTGGAAACACCATATATTTT. Filled out from reference TRBV19 and TRBJ1-3, the complete variable domain reads DGGITQSPKYLFRKEGQNVTLSCEQNLNHDAMYWYRQDPGQGLRLIYYSQIVNDFQKGDIAEGYSVSREKKESFPLTVTSAQKNPTAFYLCASSPGRASSGNTIYFGEGSWLTVV.

This clone occurred once. The J gene is TRBJ1-3, the V gene TRBV11-1; TRBD1 agrees at 12 bases. Germline V gene data show CDR1 as SGHAT and CDR2 as FQDESV (reference sequence). Trimming took 4 bases from V and 8 from J; bases not matched to a gene: 6. The CDR3 contains 15 residues. The CDR3 sequence is CASSSPGQGAHTIYF. CDR3 coding DNA: TGTGCCAGCAGCTCCCCGGGACAGGGGGCGCACACCATATATTTT.

J is TRBJ2-3 and V is TRBV11-2, with D possibly matching TRBD1 (5 bases). This CDR3 comprises 15 residues. Deletions cut 2 bases from V and 5 bases from J, with 14 bases between. Germline V gene lookup returns CDR1 SGHAT and CDR2 FQNNGV. Here the CDR3 DNA reads TGTGCCAGCAGCTTAAGTCCCCGGCAGGGAGATACGCAGTATTTT. Translation gives CASSLSPRQGDTQYF.

This chain connects TRBV28 to TRBJ1-2; possible D gene TRBD1, 5 bases. The CDR3 is 13 residues long. CDR1 and CDR2 (germline): MDHEN, SYDVKM. V lost 2 bases to trimming and J lost 8 bases, with 12 bases between them. CDR3 coding DNA: TGTGCCAGCAGTTTAAGGGGTGGCTCGGGCTACACCTTC. Amino acid sequence: CASSLRGGSGYTF.

The V call is TRBV27, the J call TRBJ2-7, with TRBD2 as a possible D gene (6 bases). This CDR3 comprises 15 residues. The V and J ends lost 5 bases and 0 bases respectively, with 14 bases between them. Germline V gene sequence: CDR1 MNHEY, CDR2 SMNVEV (reference sequence). The CDR3 coding sequence is TGTGCCAGCAGTCCCCGAACTAGCAACTCCTACGAGCAGTACTTC. Residues: CASSPRTSNSYEQYF.